This T cell receptor (beta chain) emerged from a study of cytomegalovirus exposure and HLA in healthy donors. The table came from immunoSEQ multiplex PCR; TCRdb's copy has only in-frame clones and leaves some out. The data contain about 360,000 clones, around 86% of them singletons. CDR1 is SNHLY, CDR2 FYNNEI, per germline. With 1 base clipped from V and 0 bases from J, the junction kept 3 bases outside the gene matches. The CDR3 totals 16 residues. Whole-study results and caveats: Using the classifier, cytomegalovirus status was reportedly diagnosed with high specificity and sensitivity. For most TCR sequences rarity was the rule, although some public TCRs occurred in many donors.

For this clone: Its antigen is not known.

The clonotype originates from a woman under 30 in good health and CMV-seronegative. The rearrangement links TRBV2 to TRBJ2-1; 7 nucleotides agree with TRBD1. Sequencing input: PBMCs. CDR3 amino acids: CASSEVRGTSYNEQFF. The CDR3, as DNA: TGTGCCAGCAGTGAAGTCAGGGGGACCTCCTACAATGAGCAGTTCTTC.